The next 9 T cell receptor beta chains were all read from a single sample in a study of T cells in Graves' hyperthyroidism and ophthalmopathy. The TCR beta CDR3 regions underwent amplification using RNA transcripts as the source. In the first-round RT-PCR of the TCR CDR3, the HTBI primer set was used. TCRdb ran MiXCR on the multiplex PCR reads and lists one entry per CDR3 protein. The sample comprises about 610,000 distinct CDR3 sequences, about 45% of which are singletons, and roughly 7.7% rests with the top ten. The sequenced sample consisted of peripheral blood or thyroid tissue (not recorded which). These receptor sequences come from a woman under 30 with Graves' hyperthyroidism.

The chain employs TRBV2 and TRBJ1-6; D is ambiguous. The V end was cut by 7 bases, the J end by 10 bases, with 14 bases between. The CDR3 has 13 amino acids. The germline V gene has CDR1 SNHLY and CDR2 FYNNEI. CDR3 sequence reads: CASKKGPNSPLHF. DNA of the CDR3: TGTGCCAGCAAGAAGGGCCCAAACTCACCCCTCCACTTT.

The table lists this clonotype with a count of one. The chain combines TRBV29-1 with TRBJ1-2; D is unresolved. Trimming cost V 8 bases and J 1 base, with 8 bases left between them. The germline gives CDR1 SQVTM, CDR2 ANQGSEA. CDR3 length: 11 amino acids. The CDR3 sequence: CSQDDNYGYTF. CDR3 sequence (DNA): TGCAGCCAAGATGATAACTATGGCTACACCTTC.

This clonotype was seen ten or more times. V usage is TRBV20-1 and J usage is TRBJ2-7; D possibly corresponds to TRBD2 (7 bases). The germline V gene encodes CDR1 DFQATT and CDR2 SNEGSKA (reference sequence). Deletions cut 1 base from V and 3 bases from J, with 16 bases between. The CDR3 is made up of 15 amino acids. DNA of the CDR3: TGCAGTGCTAGAGTCGGGGGGCAGGTTCGCTACGAGCAGTACTTC. This gives the protein CSARVGGQVRYEQYF.

This clonotype was detected ten times or more. The chain joins TRBV25-1 to TRBJ1-2, with no clear D. The CDR3 covers 13 residues. The V end was cut by 5 bases, the J end by 7 bases, with 14 bases between. Germline assignment: CDR1 MGHDK and CDR2 SYGVNS. The CDR3 bases are TGTGCCAGCAGTCCCCCGACAAGTACTGGCTACACCTTC. Translating gives CASSPPTSTGYTF.

The rearrangement links TRBV9 to TRBJ2-7; D could derive from TRBD1 or TRBD2 (5 bases each). V dropped 0 bases and J dropped 1 base, with 8 bases sitting between them. CDR1 and CDR2 (germline): SGDLS, YYNGEE. The CDR3 extends over 14 amino acids. In DNA, the CDR3 is TGTGCCAGCAGCGTAGCGGGACCATCCTACGAGCAGTACTTC. It is translated as CASSVAGPSYEQYF.

V usage is TRBV7-2 and J usage is TRBJ2-7, with no clear D. This CDR3 has 15 amino acids. V was cut by 0 bases and J by 1 base, with 10 bases left in between. Germline-derived CDR1 and CDR2 are SGHTA and FQGNSA. CDR3 DNA sequence: TGTGCCAGCAGCTTAGCCGGTTCATCGTCCTACGAGCAGTACTTC. Protein: CASSLAGSSSYEQYF.

The CDR3 DNA sequence: TGTGCCAGCAGCTCCGAGGGACAGGGCGGCTACAATGAGCAGTTCTTC. Translation gives CASSSEGQGGYNEQFF. This chain uses TRBV7-3 with TRBJ2-1, with 9 nucleotides matching TRBD1. The germline V gene encodes CDR1 SGHTA and CDR2 FQGTGA. There are 16 residues in the CDR3. The junction had 7 bases not matched to a gene; V was cut back by 4 bases and J by 3 bases. The full variable domain, completed using reference TRBV7-3 and TRBJ2-1, is GAGVSQTPSNKVTEKGKYVELRCDPISGHTALYWYRQSLGQGPEFLIYFQGTGAADDSGLPNDRFFAVRPEGSVSTLKIQRTERGDSAVYLCASSSEGQGGYNEQFFGPGTRLTVL.

The chain combines TRBV29-1 with TRBJ1-5; D remains ambiguous. Per the germline V gene, CDR1 is SQVTM and CDR2 is ANQGSEA. V lost 8 bases and J lost 7, with 15 bases in between. This CDR3 is built from 12 residues. Written as DNA, the CDR3 is TGCAGCCTAGACGGAATTCGACAGCCCCAGCATTTT. This gives the protein CSLDGIRQPQHF.

This rearrangement joins TRBV7-8 to TRBJ2-7; 10 bases agree with TRBD2. Germline CDR1 is SGHVS and CDR2 is FQNEAQ. V shed 8 bases and J 5 bases; nucleotides not matched to a gene: 18. CDR3 length equals 17 residues. The CDR3 protein is CASARPQASGRPNEQYF. The CDR3 DNA reads TGTGCCAGCGCACGACCCCAGGCTAGCGGGAGACCGAACGAGCAGTACTTC.